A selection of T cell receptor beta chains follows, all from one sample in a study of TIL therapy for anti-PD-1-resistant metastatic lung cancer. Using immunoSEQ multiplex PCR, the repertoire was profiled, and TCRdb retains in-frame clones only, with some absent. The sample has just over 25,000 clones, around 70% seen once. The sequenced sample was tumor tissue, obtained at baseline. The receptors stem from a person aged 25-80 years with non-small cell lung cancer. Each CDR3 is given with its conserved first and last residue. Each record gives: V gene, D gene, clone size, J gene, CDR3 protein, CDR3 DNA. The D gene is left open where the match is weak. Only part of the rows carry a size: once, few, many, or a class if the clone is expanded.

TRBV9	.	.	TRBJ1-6	CASSVVGHRVPNSPLHF	TGTGCCAGCAGCGTAGTGGGTCACAGGGTGCCTAATTCACCCCTCCACTTT
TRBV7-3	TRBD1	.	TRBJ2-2	CASSPPEQGARELFF	TGTGCCAGCAGCCCACCCGAACAGGGGGCGAGGGAGCTGTTTTTT
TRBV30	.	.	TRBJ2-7	CAWGRGAAGEQYF	TGTGCCTGGGGTCGAGGGGCGGCGGGCGAGCAGTACTTC
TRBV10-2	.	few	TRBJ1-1	CASTLGGREAFF	TGCGCCAGCACCTTAGGAGGACGGGAAGCTTTCTTT
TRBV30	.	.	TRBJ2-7	CAWSVGSYEQYF	TGTGCCTGGAGTGTAGGTTCCTACGAGCAGTACTTC
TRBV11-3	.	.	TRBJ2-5	CASSFREWRGLGGETQYF	TGTGCCAGCAGCTTTAGGGAGTGGCGAGGGCTCGGTGGAGAGACCCAGTACTTC
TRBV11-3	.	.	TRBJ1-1	CASSLAPSQVGTEAFF	TGTGCCAGCAGCTTAGCACCGTCGCAGGTGGGCACTGAAGCTTTCTTT
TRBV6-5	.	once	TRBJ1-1	CASWDLVRNTEAFF	TGTGCCAGCTGGGACTTAGTAAGGAACACTGAAGCTTTCTTT
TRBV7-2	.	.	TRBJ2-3	CASSPTSTDTQYF	TGTGCCAGCAGCCCTACGAGCACAGATACGCAGTATTTT
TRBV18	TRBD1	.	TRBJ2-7	CASSAQGVQVYEQYF	TGTGCCAGCTCAGCCCAGGGGGTCCAAGTTTACGAGCAGTACTTC